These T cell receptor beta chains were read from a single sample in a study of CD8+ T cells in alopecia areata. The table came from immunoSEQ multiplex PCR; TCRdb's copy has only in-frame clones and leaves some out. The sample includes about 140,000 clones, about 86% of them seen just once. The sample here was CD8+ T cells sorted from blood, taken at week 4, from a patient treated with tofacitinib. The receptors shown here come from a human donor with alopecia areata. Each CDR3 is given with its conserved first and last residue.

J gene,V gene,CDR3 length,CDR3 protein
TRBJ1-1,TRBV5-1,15,CASSLAENMNTEAFF
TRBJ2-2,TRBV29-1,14,CSVVAQGVAGELFF
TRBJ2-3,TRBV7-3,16,CASSFGAQDSTDTQYF
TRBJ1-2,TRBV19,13,CASSVADNYGYTF
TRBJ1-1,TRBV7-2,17,CASSFSRDRYDGTEAFF
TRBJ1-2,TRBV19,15,CASSIDRTDTDGYTF
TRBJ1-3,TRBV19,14,CASLARSPGNTIYF
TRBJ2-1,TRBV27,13,CASSLGGQNEQFF
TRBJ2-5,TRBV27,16,CASSPGDRGARETQYF
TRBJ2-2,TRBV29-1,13,CSAGTGGTGELFF
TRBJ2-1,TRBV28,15,CASSLSTGPYNEQFF
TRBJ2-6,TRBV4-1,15,CASSPTLTGANVLTF
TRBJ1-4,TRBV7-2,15,CASSLVRVSNEKLFF
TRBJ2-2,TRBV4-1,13,CASSPTNTGELFF
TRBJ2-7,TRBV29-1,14,CSVADTRGTYEQYF
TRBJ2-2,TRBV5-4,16,CASSPEAGENTGELFF
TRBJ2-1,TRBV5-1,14,CASSISGRPDEQFF
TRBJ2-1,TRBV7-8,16,CASTLSTGTVFNEQFF
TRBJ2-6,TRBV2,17,CASSEGNVFSGANVLTF
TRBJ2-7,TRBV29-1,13,CSVVRDNSYEQYF
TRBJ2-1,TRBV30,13,CAWSFPETREQFF
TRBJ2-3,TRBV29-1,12,CSIPSGADTQYF
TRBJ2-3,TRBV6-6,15,CASSYLQPSTDTQYF
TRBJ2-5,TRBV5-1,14,CASRDDYLEETQYF
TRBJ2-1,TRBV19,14,CASASVSFSNEQFF
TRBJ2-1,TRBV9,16,CASSVGLGRPNNEQFF
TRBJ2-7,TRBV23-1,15,CASSQSDNGNYEQYF
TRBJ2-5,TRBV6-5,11,CASRLLETQYF
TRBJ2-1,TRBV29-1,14,CSIPAGVVGHEQFF
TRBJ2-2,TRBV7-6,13,CASSPNPTGELFF
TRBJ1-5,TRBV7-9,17,CASSLGTGNSSNQPQHF
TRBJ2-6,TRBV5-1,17,CASTLGDAEPGANVLTF
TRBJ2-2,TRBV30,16,CAWDGQGASNTGELFF
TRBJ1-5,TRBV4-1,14,CASSPDRVGQPQHF
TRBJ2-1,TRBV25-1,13,CASSAGTLSEQFF
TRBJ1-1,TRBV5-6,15,CASSFSGQGATEAFF
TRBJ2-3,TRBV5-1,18,CASSSPGMGGFSTDTQYF
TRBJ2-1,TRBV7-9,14,CASSLTGKGGEQFF
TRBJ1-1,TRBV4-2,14,CASSPLGVNTEAFF
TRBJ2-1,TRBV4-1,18,CASSQERAGGPKASEQFF
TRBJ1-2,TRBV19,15,CASRRTPEGYYGYTF
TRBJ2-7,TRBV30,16,CALFGTGGAVAYEQYF
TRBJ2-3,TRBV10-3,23,CAISGVTGQDGLAGGPGTDTQYF
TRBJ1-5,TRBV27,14,CASSRTGINQPQHF
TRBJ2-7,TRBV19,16,CASSIDWGLATYEQYF
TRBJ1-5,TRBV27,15,CASSLSSAGGHPQHF